The 13 T cell receptor beta chains below come from one sample, sequenced in a study of PD-L1 blockade in urothelial cancer. Time point indicated: pretreatment peripheral blood. Produced via immunoSEQ multiplex PCR; TCRdb's table is partial and in-frame only. Among roughly 120,000 clones listed, less than 85% were seen once. Sequenced material: PBMCs, taken around atezolizumab (anti-PD-L1) treatment. The source of these receptors is a man aged 45-65 years with urothelial cancer.

This clone has just a few counts. In DNA form, the CDR3 reads TGTGCCAGCAGTTTACAGACAGGGGGGTGGGATTCACCCCTCCACTTT. Amino acid sequence: CASSLQTGGWDSPLHF. The V call is TRBV28, the J call TRBJ1-6; 9 bases align to TRBD1. Germline CDR1 and CDR2: MDHEN and SYDVKM. J lost 8 bases, V lost 2 bases, and 7 bases had no gene match. The CDR3 contains 16 residues.

The CDR3 region is CASRSGGSTDTQYF. CDR3 DNA: TGTGCCAGCAGGTCGGGAGGGAGCACAGATACGCAGTATTTT. The chain uses TRBV2 and TRBJ2-3; 8 bases map to TRBD2. The germline CDR1 and CDR2 sequences are SNHLY and FYNNEI. V trimming: 6 bases; J trimming: 0 bases; junction bases outside the gene matches: 2. The CDR3 is 14 residues long. Using reference TRBV2 and TRBJ2-3 for the parts outside the CDR3, the full variable domain is EPEVTQTPSHQVTQMGQEVILRCVPISNHLYFYWYRQILGQKVEFLVSFYNNEISEKSEIFDDQFSVERPDGSNFTLKIRSTKLEDSAMYFCASRSGGSTDTQYFGPGTRLTVL.

The V gene is TRBV5-5, the J gene TRBJ1-1; weak D call: TRBD1 (5 bases). The germline V gene has CDR1 SGHKS and CDR2 YYEKEE (reference sequence). The CDR3 loop spans 15 amino acids. Trimming took off 1 base at V and 4 bases at J, with 14 bases between the two ends. The CDR3, as DNA: TGTGCCAGCAGCTTGAGGGGAGGGAAAGGCACTGAAGCTTTCTTT. This encodes CASSLRGGKGTEAFF.

This chain connects TRBV15 to TRBJ1-5; tentatively, D is TRBD1 (6 bases). CDR1 LNHNV and CDR2 YYDKDF come from the germline V gene (reference sequence). The CDR3 covers 15 residues. Trimming removed 3 bases from V and 2 bases from J, with 11 bases in between. CDR3 sequence (DNA): TGTGCCACCAGCAGGTACAGGGCGGGCAATCAGCCCCAGCATTTT. Translated: CATSRYRAGNQPQHF.

The rearrangement joins TRBV7-8 to TRBJ2-7, with TRBD2 matching over 9 bases. Germline V gene lookup returns CDR1 SGHVS and CDR2 FQNEAQ. This CDR3 contains 17 residues. Trimming took 4 bases from V and 4 from J; bases not matched to a gene: 14. This chain's CDR3 is CASSSGGLAGGLYEQYF. CDR3 bases: TGTGCCAGCAGCTCCGGTGGTCTTGCGGGAGGGCTATACGAGCAGTACTTC. The full variable domain, rest sourced from reference TRBV7-8 and TRBJ2-7, is GAGVSQSPRYKVAKRGQDVALRCDPISGHVSLFWYQQALGQGPEFLTYFQNEAQLDKSGLPSDRFFAERPEGSVSTLKIQRTQQEDSAVYLCASSSGGLAGGLYEQYFGPGTRLTVT.

The genes are TRBV18 and TRBJ2-7; TRBD2 aligns across 9 bases. V lost 3 bases to trimming and J lost 5 bases; unmatched junction nucleotides: 5. Per the germline V gene, CDR1 is KGHSH and CDR2 is LQKENI. The CDR3 runs 14 residues. DNA for the CDR3: TGTGCCAGCTCACCCCAGCGGGAGGCCCACGAGCAGTACTTC. This translates into CASSPQREAHEQYF.

CDR3 DNA: TGCGCCAGCAGCGAGCGGTCTAGCGGGCCCCAAGAGACCCAGTACTTC. It translates to CASSERSSGPQETQYF. This sequence joins TRBV5-1 and TRBJ2-5; 8 nucleotides match TRBD2. This CDR3 is built from 16 residues. With V trimmed by 4 bases and J by 1 base, 9 bases remained unmatched. Germline lookup yields CDR1 SGHRS and CDR2 YFSETQ. Looking up the rest from reference TRBV5-1 and TRBJ2-5 gives the full variable domain: KAGVTQTPRYLIKTRGQQVTLSCSPISGHRSVSWYQQTPGQGLQFLFEYFSETQRNKGNFPGRFSGRQFSNSRSEMNVSTLELGDSALYLCASSERSSGPQETQYFGPGTRLLVL.

The chain is built from TRBV4-1 and TRBJ2-3, with 8 bases that match TRBD2. Germline assignment: CDR1 MGHRA and CDR2 YSYEKL. With V trimmed by 6 bases and J by 4 bases, 9 bases remained unmatched. The CDR3 consists of 15 residues. The CDR3 DNA reads TGCGCCAGCAGTCGGGGACTAGGTGAGGCAGATACGCAGTATTTT. This translates into CASSRGLGEADTQYF.

This clone came up many times. V is TRBV5-1 and J is TRBJ2-5, with 11 bases identical to TRBD1. V shed 4 bases, J shed 2 bases, and the junction held 4 bases outside the gene matches. The germline CDR1 and CDR2 sequences are SGHRS and YFSETQ. CDR3 length: 15 amino acids. CDR3 residues: CASSPGTGGQETQYF. In nucleotides, the CDR3 is TGCGCCAGCAGCCCAGGGACAGGGGGTCAAGAGACCCAGTACTTC.

J is TRBJ2-1 and V is TRBV7-3; possible D gene TRBD2, 6 bases. This CDR3 is built from 15 residues. The V gene lost 1 base and the J gene lost 0 bases, with 7 bases spanning the gap. CDR1 SGHTA and CDR2 FQGTGA come from the germline V gene. CDR3 sequence reads: CASSLIGSSYNEQFF. In DNA form, the CDR3 reads TGTGCCAGCAGCTTAATCGGGAGCTCCTACAATGAGCAGTTCTTC.

The CDR3 region is CSVPREGGLSGANVLTF. The CDR3 bases are TGCAGCGTCCCCCGTGAGGGCGGGCTCTCTGGGGCCAACGTCCTGACTTTC. The V gene is TRBV29-1, the J gene TRBJ2-6, with D possibly TRBD2 on 5 matching bases. V lost 6 bases, J lost 0 bases, and 18 bases lay in between. From germline, CDR1 is SQVTM and CDR2 ANQGSEA. The CDR3 has 17 amino acids.

The chain recombines TRBV28 with TRBJ2-1, with 9 bases matching TRBD2. Germline V gene data show CDR1 as MDHEN and CDR2 as SYDVKM. This CDR3 has 14 amino acids. Trimming at V came to 4 bases and at J to 6 bases, leaving 4 bases not matched to a gene. The CDR3 spells CASSWTSVSNEQFF. In nucleotides, the CDR3 is TGTGCCAGCAGTTGGACTAGCGTTAGCAATGAGCAGTTCTTC.

This clone has just one count. The chain carries TRBV11-2 and TRBJ1-2, with TRBD1 matching 7 bases. Trimming removed 0 bases from V and 4 bases from J; junction bases left unmatched: 5. Germline CDR1 SGHAT, CDR2 FQNNGV. CDR3 length: 15 amino acids. Here the CDR3 reads CASSLDGAGGYGYTF. The CDR3 nucleotides read TGTGCCAGCAGCTTAGATGGGGCAGGGGGCTATGGCTACACCTTC.